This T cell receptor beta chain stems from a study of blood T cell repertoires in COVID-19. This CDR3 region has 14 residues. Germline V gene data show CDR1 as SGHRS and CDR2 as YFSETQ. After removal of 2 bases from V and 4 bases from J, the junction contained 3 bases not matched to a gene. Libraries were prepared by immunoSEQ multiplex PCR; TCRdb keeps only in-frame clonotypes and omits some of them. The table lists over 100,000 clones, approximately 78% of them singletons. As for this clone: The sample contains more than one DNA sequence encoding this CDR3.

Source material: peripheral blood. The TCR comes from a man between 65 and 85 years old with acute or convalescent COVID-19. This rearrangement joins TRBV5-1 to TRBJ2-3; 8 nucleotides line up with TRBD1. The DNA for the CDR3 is TGCGCCAGCAGCTTAGGACAGGGTCCAGATACGCAGTATTTT. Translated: CASSLGQGPDTQYF.